The 10 T cell receptor beta chains listed next were all sequenced from one sample in a study of blood T cells in healthy people across ages. It was with a sample-barcoded 5' primer and a J-beta primer mix that a second PCR of about 7 to 12 cycles was run. TCRdb ran MiXCR on the 5' RACE reads and lists one entry per CDR3 protein. Here the sample spans roughly 800,000 distinct CDR3 sequences, roughly 64% being singletons. Sequencing was performed on blood. Source of these receptors: a young man in good health.

This chain joins TRBV6-5 and TRBJ1-2; no definite D call. From germline, CDR1 is MNHEY and CDR2 SVGAGI. V was clipped by 0 bases and J by 0 bases, with 8 bases between them. CDR3 size: 15 residues. This CDR3 is CASSYSILANYGYTF. The CDR3 coding sequence is TGTGCCAGCAGTTACTCGATTTTAGCTAACTATGGCTACACCTTC.

The rearrangement uses TRBV7-2 and TRBJ2-1; D possibly corresponds to TRBD1 (7 bases). Judging by the DNA end, TRBJ2-7 fits better; the J call may be wrong. This CDR3 comprises 15 residues. Germline CDR1 reads SGHTA; CDR2 reads FQGNSA. The CDR3 reads CASAQGGLFYNEQYF. In DNA form, the CDR3 reads TGTGCCAGTGCCCAGGGGGGCCTATTCTACAATGAGCAGTACTTC.

J is TRBJ2-2 and V is TRBV4-2; D may be TRBD1 (6 bases). The CDR3 has 14 residues. From germline, CDR1 is LGHNA and CDR2 YNFKEQ. V lost 6 bases and J 1 base, leaving 9 bases between the germline ends. DNA of the CDR3: TGTGCCAGCAGGACAGGCGAGAACACCGGGGAGCTGTTTTTT. Translated, it gives CASRTGENTGELFF.

A few counts support this clonotype. The V gene is TRBV3-1, the J gene TRBJ2-1; 14 nucleotides match TRBD2. CDR1 and CDR2 from the germline V gene are LGHDT and YNNKEL (reference sequence). This CDR3 has 18 amino acids. With V trimmed by 4 bases and J by 1 base, 6 bases remained unmatched. The DNA of the CDR3 is TGTGCCAGCAGCCCCGGGACTAGCGGGAGTGTATCCTACAATGAGCAGTTCTTC. Translation gives CASSPGTSGSVSYNEQFF.

The chain has TRBV10-3 and TRBJ2-2; the match to TRBD1 covers 7 bases. Trimming cost V 7 bases and J 7 bases; bases outside gene matches: 9. Germline CDR1 ENHRY, CDR2 SYGVKD. The CDR3 runs to 14 residues. The CDR3: CAIKVTGIGGELFF. The CDR3 DNA is TGTGCCATCAAAGTGACAGGGATTGGCGGGGAGCTGTTTTTT.

The table lists this clonotype with many counts. This sequence may be a read error, since a much larger clone differs from it by one base. The chain has TRBV29-1 and TRBJ2-7; D is perhaps TRBD1 (6 bases). V gave up 4 bases and J gave up 7 bases, with 17 bases separating them. The CDR3 is made up of 13 amino acids. Per germline, CDR1 SQVTM and CDR2 ANQGSEA. CDR3 nucleotides: TGCAGCGTTGTGGACAGCCGGTACAATGAGCAGTACTTC. Residues: CSVVDSRYNEQYF.

There are a few counts of this clonotype. The chain is built from TRBV30 and TRBJ2-6, with D hard to call. Germline values: CDR1 GTSNPN, CDR2 SVGIG (reference sequence). Trimming pared 0 bases from V and 0 bases from J, leaving 9 bases between. The CDR3 contains 16 residues. DNA of the CDR3: TGTGCCTGGAGTGTATCGTCAGTCTCTGGGGCCAACGTCCTGACTTTC. It is translated as CAWSVSSVSGANVLTF. The full variable domain, completed using reference TRBV30 and TRBJ2-6, is SQTIHQWPATLVQPVGSPLSLECTVEGTSNPNLYWYRQAAGRGLQLLFYSVGIGQISSEVPQNLSASRPQDRQFILSSKKLLLSDSGFYLCAWSVSSVSGANVLTFGAGSRLTVL.

The CDR3 sequence: CASSTTGQGNIQYF. CDR3 coding DNA: TGTGCCAGCAGTACCACGGGACAGGGGAACATTCAGTACTTC. The rearrangement uses TRBV12-3 or TRBV12-4 and TRBJ2-4, with 10 bases that match TRBD1. V was pared by 5 bases and J by 7 bases, with 5 bases of the junction left unmatched. This CDR3 comprises 14 residues.

This clonotype has ten or more counts. The chain links TRBV20-1 to TRBJ2-1; unclear D gene. CDR1 is DFQATT, CDR2 SNEGSKA, per germline (reference sequence). The CDR3 loop spans 14 amino acids. The V gene lost 2 bases and the J gene lost 6 bases, with 14 bases spanning the gap. The CDR3 DNA reads as TGCAGTGCTAGACTGGTGGGCCGCCTCAATGAGCAGTTCTTC. It yields the protein CSARLVGRLNEQFF.

V is TRBV7-2 and J is TRBJ2-3, with 7 bases that match TRBD2. CDR1 is SGHTA, CDR2 FQGNSA, per germline. With 2 bases clipped from V and 3 bases from J, the junction kept 5 bases outside the gene matches. The CDR3 sequence is 15 residues long. This CDR3 reads CASSLQLASTDTQYF. The DNA of the CDR3 is TGTGCCAGCAGCTTACAACTAGCGTCGACAGATACGCAGTATTTT.